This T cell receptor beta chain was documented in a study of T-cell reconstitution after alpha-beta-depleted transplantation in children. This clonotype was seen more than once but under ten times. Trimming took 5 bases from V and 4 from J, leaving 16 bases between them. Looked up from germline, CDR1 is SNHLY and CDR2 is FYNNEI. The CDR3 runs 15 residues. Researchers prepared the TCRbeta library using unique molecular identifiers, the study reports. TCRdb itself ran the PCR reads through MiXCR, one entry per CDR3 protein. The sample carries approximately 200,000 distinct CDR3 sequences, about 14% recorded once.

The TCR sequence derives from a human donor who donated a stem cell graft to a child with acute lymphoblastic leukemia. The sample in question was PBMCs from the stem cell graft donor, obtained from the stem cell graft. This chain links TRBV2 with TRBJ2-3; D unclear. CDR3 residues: CASSIKQGYADTQYF. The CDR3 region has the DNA TGTGCCAGCAGTATAAAGCAAGGGTACGCAGATACGCAGTATTTT. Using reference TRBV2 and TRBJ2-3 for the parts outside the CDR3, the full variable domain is EPEVTQTPSHQVTQMGQEVILRCVPISNHLYFYWYRQILGQKVEFLVSFYNNEISEKSEIFDDQFSVERPDGSNFTLKIRSTKLEDSAMYFCASSIKQGYADTQYFGPGTRLTVL.